These T cell receptor beta chains were read from a single sample in a study of shared clonotypes between healthy human individuals. Here immunoSEQ multiplex PCR was the method, and the copy in TCRdb shows in-frame clones only, minus some. The table has a few hundred thousand clones, around four fifths seen once; the top ten hold roughly 10%. Sequenced material: memory CD4+ T cells sorted from blood. The origin of the receptors is a man aged 25 to 45 in good health. Both conserved end residues are part of each CDR3. D genes are given only for firm matches. Size tells how often a clone was seen (once, few, many) or the class of an expanded clone, and some rows leave it out.

J gene: TRBJ2-3
D gene: .
V gene: TRBV9
clone size: .
CDR3 DNA: TGTGCCAGCAGCGTAGCTCTCAGCAGAAGCACAGATACGCAGTATTTT
CDR3 protein: CASSVALSRSTDTQYF

J gene: TRBJ2-1
D gene: TRBD1
V gene: TRBV7-3
clone size: .
CDR3 DNA: TGTGCCAGCAGCTTCGACAGGGGATCCAATGAGCAGTTCTTC
CDR3 protein: CASSFDRGSNEQFF

J gene: TRBJ2-4
D gene: TRBD1
V gene: TRBV9
clone size: .
CDR3 DNA: TGTGCCAGCAGCTTATGGGACAGGGGAGCCAAAAACATTCAGTACTTC
CDR3 protein: CASSLWDRGAKNIQYF

J gene: TRBJ1-2
D gene: .
V gene: TRBV5-1
clone size: .
CDR3 DNA: TGCGCCAGCAGCTTGGGACGCAGGGAGGATGGCTACACCTTC
CDR3 protein: CASSLGRREDGYTF

J gene: TRBJ1-1
D gene: .
V gene: TRBV6-4
clone size: .
CDR3 DNA: TGTGCCAGCAGCGTAAGGCAGGGTGACACTGAAGCTTTCTTT
CDR3 protein: CASSVRQGDTEAFF

J gene: TRBJ1-2
D gene: .
V gene: TRBV28
clone size: .
CDR3 DNA: TGTGCCAGCAGTTTACTACAGGATAAGGGCTACACCTTC
CDR3 protein: CASSLLQDKGYTF

J gene: TRBJ2-4
D gene: .
V gene: TRBV7-6
clone size: .
CDR3 DNA: TGTGCCAGCAGCCAAACCAGGGACCGTTCCAAAAACATTCAGTACTTC
CDR3 protein: CASSQTRDRSKNIQYF

J gene: TRBJ2-5
D gene: .
V gene: TRBV2
clone size: .
CDR3 DNA: TGTGCCAGCAAGGAGCAGGGGAGTTATCACCAAGAGACCCAGTACTTC
CDR3 protein: CASKEQGSYHQETQYF

J gene: TRBJ1-3
D gene: .
V gene: TRBV18
clone size: few
CDR3 DNA: TGTGCCAGCTCACCGGACAACTCTGGAAACACCATATATTTT
CDR3 protein: CASSPDNSGNTIYF

J gene: TRBJ1-5
D gene: .
V gene: TRBV7-9
clone size: .
CDR3 DNA: TGTGCCAGCAGTCGGTCGGAGGGTCAGCCCCAGCATTTT
CDR3 protein: CASSRSEGQPQHF

J gene: TRBJ1-5
D gene: TRBD1
V gene: TRBV28
clone size: .
CDR3 DNA: TGTGCCAGCAGTCCAGGGACAGGGGCTGTTCAGCCCCAGCATTTT
CDR3 protein: CASSPGTGAVQPQHF

J gene: TRBJ2-7
D gene: .
V gene: TRBV19
clone size: .
CDR3 DNA: TGTGCCAGTAGTCCCGGGCAGAGAGGTAGCGAGCAGTACTTC
CDR3 protein: CASSPGQRGSEQYF

J gene: TRBJ2-4
D gene: .
V gene: TRBV28
clone size: .
CDR3 DNA: TGTGCCAGCAGTACTCTCGATATTCAGTACTTC
CDR3 protein: CASSTLDIQYF

J gene: TRBJ2-7
D gene: .
V gene: TRBV5-1
clone size: .
CDR3 DNA: TGCGCCAGCAGCTTACGGGACGGCGCCTACGAGCAGTACTTC
CDR3 protein: CASSLRDGAYEQYF

J gene: TRBJ2-7
D gene: TRBD1
V gene: TRBV5-4
clone size: .
CDR3 DNA: TGTGCCAGCAGCTTGAGGACAGGCGCCGACCTAGCCTACGAGCAGTACTTC
CDR3 protein: CASSLRTGADLAYEQYF

J gene: TRBJ1-1
D gene: .
V gene: TRBV30
clone size: few
CDR3 DNA: TGTGCCTGGAGTGGGGGGGCGTTGAGAACTGAAGCTTTCTTT
CDR3 protein: CAWSGGALRTEAFF

J gene: TRBJ2-2
D gene: TRBD2
V gene: TRBV19
clone size: .
CDR3 DNA: TGTGCCAGTACCCTGACTAGCGGGAGCTCCGGGGAGCTGTTTTTT
CDR3 protein: CASTLTSGSSGELFF

J gene: TRBJ1-5
D gene: .
V gene: TRBV19
clone size: .
CDR3 DNA: TGTGCCAGTAGTATCTCCCAGGGCCTATTGAATCAGCCCCAGCATTTT
CDR3 protein: CASSISQGLLNQPQHF

J gene: TRBJ2-7
D gene: .
V gene: TRBV30
clone size: .
CDR3 DNA: TGTGCCTGCCAGACCGATCCTGGCGAGCAGTACTTC
CDR3 protein: CACQTDPGEQYF

J gene: TRBJ2-1
D gene: TRBD2
V gene: TRBV9
clone size: .
CDR3 DNA: TGTGCCAGCAGCGTAGTCGGGGGGGCCTACAATGAGCAGTTCTTC
CDR3 protein: CASSVVGGAYNEQFF

J gene: TRBJ1-3
D gene: .
V gene: TRBV10-3
clone size: .
CDR3 DNA: TGTGCCATCAGTGACAGTTCCTCTGGAAACACCATATATTTT
CDR3 protein: CAISDSSSGNTIYF

J gene: TRBJ1-1
D gene: TRBD1
V gene: TRBV5-1
clone size: .
CDR3 DNA: TGCGCCAGCAGCCAGTGGGACAGGTATGGGGACACTGAAGCTTTCTTT
CDR3 protein: CASSQWDRYGDTEAFF

J gene: TRBJ2-1
D gene: TRBD2
V gene: TRBV6-5
clone size: .
CDR3 DNA: TGTGCCAGCAGTCGAACTAGCGGGGTTGGCAGGAGTTGGTTCTTC
CDR3 protein: CASSRTSGVGRSWFF

J gene: TRBJ2-3
D gene: TRBD1
V gene: TRBV14
clone size: .
CDR3 DNA: TGTGCCAGCAGCCAAAGGGGGACAGGGGCGTCGGATACGCAGTATTTT
CDR3 protein: CASSQRGTGASDTQYF

J gene: TRBJ1-2
D gene: .
V gene: TRBV5-4
clone size: .
CDR3 DNA: TGTGCCAGCAGCTTGGGGGGGGACTATGGCTACACCTTC
CDR3 protein: CASSLGGDYGYTF

J gene: TRBJ1-2
D gene: .
V gene: TRBV5-1
clone size: .
CDR3 DNA: TGCGCCAGCAGCTTGGGGGGCCCGAGTGGCTACACCTTC
CDR3 protein: CASSLGGPSGYTF

J gene: TRBJ2-3
D gene: TRBD2
V gene: TRBV2
clone size: many
CDR3 DNA: TGTGCCAGCAAAAATATTGTTGGCGGGAGGGGGTACGGCACAGATACGCAGTATTTT
CDR3 protein: CASKNIVGGRGYGTDTQYF

J gene: TRBJ2-3
D gene: TRBD1
V gene: TRBV5-1
clone size: .
CDR3 DNA: TGCGCCAGCAGCAAAGGGGGCATAACAGATACGCAGTATTTT
CDR3 protein: CASSKGGITDTQYF

J gene: TRBJ2-7
D gene: TRBD2
V gene: TRBV11-3
clone size: .
CDR3 DNA: TGTGCCAGCAGCTTCGGTCGGGGGAGCGGACTAGCGGAGTACTACGAGCAGTACTTC
CDR3 protein: CASSFGRGSGLAEYYEQYF

J gene: TRBJ2-2
D gene: .
V gene: TRBV2
clone size: few
CDR3 DNA: TGTGCCAGCAGAAGGGGGGGACACGCGAACACCGGGGAGCTGTTTTTT
CDR3 protein: CASRRGGHANTGELFF

J gene: TRBJ1-2
D gene: .
V gene: TRBV6-1
clone size: .
CDR3 DNA: TGTGCCAGCAGTGGGACCAGGGGTGACTATGGCTACACCTTC
CDR3 protein: CASSGTRGDYGYTF

J gene: TRBJ1-1
D gene: .
V gene: TRBV7-2
clone size: .
CDR3 DNA: TGTGCCAGCAGCTTAGCGATGGGGGACACTGAAGCTTTCTTT
CDR3 protein: CASSLAMGDTEAFF

J gene: TRBJ2-2
D gene: .
V gene: TRBV5-4
clone size: .
CDR3 DNA: TGTGCCAGCAGCTTTTCGGAGAGCGGGGAGCTGTTTTTT
CDR3 protein: CASSFSESGELFF

J gene: TRBJ2-7
D gene: .
V gene: TRBV27
clone size: .
CDR3 DNA: TGTGCCAGCAGTCCAACCACTAGAGCCGAGCAGTACTTC
CDR3 protein: CASSPTTRAEQYF

J gene: TRBJ1-2
D gene: .
V gene: TRBV11-2
clone size: .
CDR3 DNA: TGTGCCAGCAGCTTCCCATGGAGACAACATGAGTATGGCTACACCTTC
CDR3 protein: CASSFPWRQHEYGYTF

J gene: TRBJ1-3
D gene: .
V gene: TRBV9
clone size: once
CDR3 DNA: TGTGCCAGCAGCGTAGGGGCGAGAAGCTCTGGAAACACCATATATTTT
CDR3 protein: CASSVGARSSGNTIYF

J gene: TRBJ1-5
D gene: .
V gene: TRBV2
clone size: few
CDR3 DNA: TGTGCCAGCACCCTAGGGAATCAGCCCCAGCATTTT
CDR3 protein: CASTLGNQPQHF

J gene: TRBJ2-3
D gene: .
V gene: TRBV5-4
clone size: .
CDR3 DNA: TGTGCCAGCAGCTTGGCCGACATGGGGGCGGATACGCAGTATTTT
CDR3 protein: CASSLADMGADTQYF

J gene: TRBJ1-3
D gene: .
V gene: TRBV6-5
clone size: .
CDR3 DNA: TGTGCCAGCAGTTACCGGGACATATCCTCTGGAAACACCATATATTTT
CDR3 protein: CASSYRDISSGNTIYF

J gene: TRBJ2-1
D gene: TRBD2
V gene: TRBV5-6
clone size: .
CDR3 DNA: TGTGCCAGCAGCCCCCAGGGGACTAGGTCCTACAATGAGCAGTTCTTC
CDR3 protein: CASSPQGTRSYNEQFF

J gene: TRBJ2-3
D gene: .
V gene: TRBV19
clone size: once
CDR3 DNA: TGTGCCAGTAGTATCCGGAGGGGAGATACGCAGTATTTT
CDR3 protein: CASSIRRGDTQYF

J gene: TRBJ1-6
D gene: .
V gene: TRBV5-5
clone size: .
CDR3 DNA: TGTGCCAGCAGGAGGCAGGGTTCTGCTGCCCTCCACTTT
CDR3 protein: CASRRQGSAALHF

J gene: TRBJ1-4
D gene: .
V gene: TRBV2
clone size: .
CDR3 DNA: TGTGCCAGCAGTGAAGCTCGGGGGAAGAATGAAAAACTGTTTTTT
CDR3 protein: CASSEARGKNEKLFF

J gene: TRBJ2-2
D gene: .
V gene: TRBV28
clone size: once
CDR3 DNA: TGTGCCAGCAGCCAACTACCCAGCGGGTCTGCCACCGGGGAGCTGTTTTTT
CDR3 protein: CASSQLPSGSATGELFF

J gene: TRBJ2-1
D gene: .
V gene: TRBV5-6
clone size: .
CDR3 DNA: TGTGCCAGCAGCTCTTTTAAAATGAGGAGGGGCAATAGTTACAATGAGCAGTTCTTC
CDR3 protein: CASSSFKMRRGNSYNEQFF

J gene: TRBJ2-3
D gene: .
V gene: TRBV27
clone size: once
CDR3 DNA: TGTGCCAGCACCAAATTGGGCCCCACAGATACGCAGTATTTT
CDR3 protein: CASTKLGPTDTQYF

J gene: TRBJ1-3
D gene: .
V gene: TRBV7-8
clone size: .
CDR3 DNA: TGTGCCAGCAGCTTAGAGGACTACACCATATATTTT
CDR3 protein: CASSLEDYTIYF

J gene: TRBJ2-1
D gene: .
V gene: TRBV4-2
clone size: .
CDR3 DNA: TGTGCCAGCAGCCAAGATGAGGGTGAGCAGTTCTTC
CDR3 protein: CASSQDEGEQFF

J gene: TRBJ1-2
D gene: .
V gene: TRBV30
clone size: many
CDR3 DNA: TGTGCCTGGATGGGGGGTACCTATGGCTACACCTTC
CDR3 protein: CAWMGGTYGYTF

J gene: TRBJ2-1
D gene: .
V gene: TRBV6-6
clone size: .
CDR3 DNA: TGTGCCAGCAGTCCCCCGCGTGGGAGCTACAATGAGCAGTTCTTC
CDR3 protein: CASSPPRGSYNEQFF

J gene: TRBJ2-5
D gene: TRBD2
V gene: TRBV5-8
clone size: .
CDR3 DNA: TGTGCCAGCAGCTTGCCACTAGCGGGAGGAGAGACCCAGTACTTC
CDR3 protein: CASSLPLAGGETQYF

J gene: TRBJ2-2
D gene: .
V gene: TRBV6-6
clone size: .
CDR3 DNA: TGTGCCAGCCTGGCGGTCGCGAACACCGGGGAGCTGTTTTTT
CDR3 protein: CASLAVANTGELFF

J gene: TRBJ1-2
D gene: TRBD1
V gene: TRBV4-1
clone size: many
CDR3 DNA: TGCGCCAGCAGCCCCCGGGACAGTGGCGGGTATGGCTACACCTTC
CDR3 protein: CASSPRDSGGYGYTF

J gene: TRBJ2-7
D gene: TRBD2
V gene: TRBV2
clone size: .
CDR3 DNA: TGTGCCAGCAGTGAGGGAGGGAGTAGCGTATCGCAGTACTTC
CDR3 protein: CASSEGGSSVSQYF

J gene: TRBJ2-5
D gene: .
V gene: TRBV6-1
clone size: .
CDR3 DNA: TGTGCCAGCAGGCAACGGGAGACGGAGACCCAGTACTTC
CDR3 protein: CASRQRETETQYF